Following are 4 T cell receptor beta chains from one sample sequenced in a study of T-cell memory formation after mild COVID-19. One entry per CDR3 protein results from TCRdb running MiXCR on the 5' RACE reads. The repertoire holds approximately 340,000 distinct CDR3 sequences, with roughly 15% as singletons. Sequencing used PBMCs or a T cell subset sorted from them (not recorded which). These receptors were collected from a man in his late teens or twenties who had mild COVID-19 (a few samples of this study predate the infection). Cell type and time point are not known.

The rearrangement joins TRBV7-9 to TRBJ1-2; 10 positions agree with TRBD1. From germline, CDR1 is SEHNR and CDR2 FQNEAQ (reference sequence). The CDR3 totals 15 residues. V dropped 5 bases and J dropped 6; count of bases not matched to a gene: 9. The CDR3 reads CASSATWTGGNGYTF. As DNA, the CDR3 is TGTGCCAGCAGCGCAACTTGGACAGGGGGGAATGGCTACACCTTC.

The sample holds a few counts of this clonotype. The chain is built from TRBV11-2 and TRBJ2-5; D could derive from TRBD1 or TRBD2 (6 bases each). The ends were cut back, 5 bases at V and 4 bases at J, with 17 bases in the middle. There are 15 residues in the CDR3. CDR1 SGHAT and CDR2 FQNNGV come from the germline V gene. CDR3 region: CASSATRGARETQYF. CDR3 coding DNA: TGTGCCAGCAGCGCGACGAGGGGGGCTAGAGAGACCCAGTACTTC.

This clonotype was detected many times. The chain joins TRBV9 to TRBJ2-5; D is undetermined. V was pared by 0 bases and J by 7 bases, with 7 bases between. Germline CDR1 reads SGDLS; CDR2 reads YYNGEE. The CDR3 covers 12 residues. The CDR3 DNA follows: TGTGCCAGCAGCGTAGGAGTGGGGACCCAGTACTTC. This codes for CASSVGVGTQYF.

The sample holds a few counts of this clonotype. This chain uses TRBV27 with TRBJ2-1; the match to TRBD1 covers 11 bases. The V and J ends lost 8 bases and 3 bases, in that order; junction bases with no gene match: 3. The CDR3 sequence is 14 residues long. Germline CDR1 reads MNHEY; CDR2 reads SMNVEV (reference sequence). The chain's CDR3 is CASGQGAYYNEQFF. CDR3 in DNA: TGTGCCAGCGGACAGGGGGCGTACTACAATGAGCAGTTCTTC.